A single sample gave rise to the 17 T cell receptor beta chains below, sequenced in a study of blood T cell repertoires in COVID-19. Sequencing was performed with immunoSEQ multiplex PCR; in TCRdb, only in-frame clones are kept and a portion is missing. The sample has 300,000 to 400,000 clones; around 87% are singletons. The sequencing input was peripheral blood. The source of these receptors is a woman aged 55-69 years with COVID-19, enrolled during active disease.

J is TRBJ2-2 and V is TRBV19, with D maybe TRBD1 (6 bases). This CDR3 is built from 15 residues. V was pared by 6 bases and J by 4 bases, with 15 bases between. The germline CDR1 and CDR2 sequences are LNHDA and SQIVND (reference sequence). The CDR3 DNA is TGTGCCAGTAGCTCCTCAGGGGCCGGCACCGGGGAGCTGTTTTTT. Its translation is CASSSSGAGTGELFF.

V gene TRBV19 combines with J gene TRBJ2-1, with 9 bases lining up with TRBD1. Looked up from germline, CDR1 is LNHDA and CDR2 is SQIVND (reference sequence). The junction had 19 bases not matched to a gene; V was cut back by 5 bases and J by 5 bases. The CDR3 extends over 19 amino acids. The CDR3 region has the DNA TGTGCCAGTAGTCCATGGCTTCCGGGACAGGGCCTACGCAACAATGAGCAGTTCTTC. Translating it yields CASSPWLPGQGLRNNEQFF.

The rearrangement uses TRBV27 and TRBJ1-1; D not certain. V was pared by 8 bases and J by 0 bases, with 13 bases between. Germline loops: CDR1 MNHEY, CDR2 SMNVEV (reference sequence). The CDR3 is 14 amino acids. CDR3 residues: CASGTRFMNTEAFF. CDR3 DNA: TGTGCCAGCGGCACCCGATTTATGAACACTGAAGCTTTCTTT.

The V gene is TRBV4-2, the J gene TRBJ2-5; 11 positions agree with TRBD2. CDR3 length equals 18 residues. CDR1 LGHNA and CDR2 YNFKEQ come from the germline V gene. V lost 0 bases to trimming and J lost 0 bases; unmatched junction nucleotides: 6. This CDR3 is CASSQDWLAGGHQETQYF. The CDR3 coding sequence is TGTGCCAGCAGCCAAGATTGGCTAGCGGGGGGACACCAAGAGACCCAGTACTTC.

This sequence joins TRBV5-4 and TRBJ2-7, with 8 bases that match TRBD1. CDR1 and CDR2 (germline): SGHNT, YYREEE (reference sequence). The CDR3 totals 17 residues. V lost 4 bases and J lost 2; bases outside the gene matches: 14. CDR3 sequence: CASSPPSGQGSPYEQYF. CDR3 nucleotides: TGTGCCAGCAGCCCTCCGTCTGGACAGGGATCCCCCTACGAGCAGTACTTC. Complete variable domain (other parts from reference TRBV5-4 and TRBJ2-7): ETGVTQSPTHLIKTRGQQVTLRCSSQSGHNTVSWYQQALGQGPQFIFQYYREEENGRGNFPPRFSGLQFPNYSSELNVNALELDDSALYLCASSPPSGQGSPYEQYFGPGTRLTVT.

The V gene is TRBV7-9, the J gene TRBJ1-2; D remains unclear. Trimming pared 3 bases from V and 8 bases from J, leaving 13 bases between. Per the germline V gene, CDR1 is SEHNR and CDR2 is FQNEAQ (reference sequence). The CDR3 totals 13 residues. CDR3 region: CASSLASGEGYTF. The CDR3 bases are TGTGCCAGCAGCTTGGCCAGCGGGGAGGGCTACACCTTC.

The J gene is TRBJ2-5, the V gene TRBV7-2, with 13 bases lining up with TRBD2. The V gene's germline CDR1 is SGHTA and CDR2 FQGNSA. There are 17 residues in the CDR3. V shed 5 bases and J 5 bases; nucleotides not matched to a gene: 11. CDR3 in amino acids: CASSRWGLAGTQETQYF. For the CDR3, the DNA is TGTGCCAGCAGCAGGTGGGGACTAGCGGGGACCCAGGAGACCCAGTACTTC.

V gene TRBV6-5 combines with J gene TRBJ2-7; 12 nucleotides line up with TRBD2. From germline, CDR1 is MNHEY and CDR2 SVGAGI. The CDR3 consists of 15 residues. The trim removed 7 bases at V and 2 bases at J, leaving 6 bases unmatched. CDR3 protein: CASNKASGGAYEQYF. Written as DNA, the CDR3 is TGTGCCAGCAACAAAGCTAGCGGGGGGGCCTACGAGCAGTACTTC.

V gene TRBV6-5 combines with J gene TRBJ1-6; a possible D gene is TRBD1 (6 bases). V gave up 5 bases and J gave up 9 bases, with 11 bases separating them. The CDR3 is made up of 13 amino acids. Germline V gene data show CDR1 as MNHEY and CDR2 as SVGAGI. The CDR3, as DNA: TGTGCCAGCAGTATATCGACAGGTTCACCCCTCCACTTT. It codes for CASSISTGSPLHF.

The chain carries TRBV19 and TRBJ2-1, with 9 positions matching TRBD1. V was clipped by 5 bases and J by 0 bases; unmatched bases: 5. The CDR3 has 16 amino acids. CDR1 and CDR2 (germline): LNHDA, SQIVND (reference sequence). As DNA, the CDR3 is TGTGCCAGTAGTTTGGGGACAGGGCGCTCCTACAATGAGCAGTTCTTC. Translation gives CASSLGTGRSYNEQFF.

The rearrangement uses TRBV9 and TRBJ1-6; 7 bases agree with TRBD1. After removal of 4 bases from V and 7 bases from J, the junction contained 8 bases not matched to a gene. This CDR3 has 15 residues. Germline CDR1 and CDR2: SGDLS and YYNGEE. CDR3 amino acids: CASSPATGPNSPLHF. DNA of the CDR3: TGTGCCAGCAGCCCCGCGACAGGGCCGAATTCACCCCTCCACTTT.

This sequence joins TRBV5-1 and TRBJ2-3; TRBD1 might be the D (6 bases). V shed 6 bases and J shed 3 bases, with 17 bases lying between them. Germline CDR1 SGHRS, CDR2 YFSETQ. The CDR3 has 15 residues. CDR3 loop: CASNRRGGQTDTQYF. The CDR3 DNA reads TGCGCCAGCAACCGCAGGGGTGGTCAGACAGATACGCAGTATTTT.

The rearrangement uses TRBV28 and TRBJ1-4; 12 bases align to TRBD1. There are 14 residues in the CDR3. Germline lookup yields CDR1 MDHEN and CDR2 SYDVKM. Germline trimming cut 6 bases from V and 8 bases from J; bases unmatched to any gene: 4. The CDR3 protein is CASRGTGGVEKLFF. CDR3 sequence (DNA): TGTGCCAGCAGGGGGACAGGGGGCGTAGAAAAACTGTTTTTT.

CDR3 sequence: CASSADRGYEQYF. The DNA of the CDR3 is TGTGCCAGCAGTGCGGACAGGGGGTACGAGCAGTACTTC. The J gene is TRBJ2-7, the V gene TRBV2, with 10 bases matching TRBD1. V shed 4 bases, J shed 4 bases, and the junction held 1 base outside the gene matches. Germline V gene data show CDR1 as SNHLY and CDR2 as FYNNEI. This CDR3 is built from 13 residues.

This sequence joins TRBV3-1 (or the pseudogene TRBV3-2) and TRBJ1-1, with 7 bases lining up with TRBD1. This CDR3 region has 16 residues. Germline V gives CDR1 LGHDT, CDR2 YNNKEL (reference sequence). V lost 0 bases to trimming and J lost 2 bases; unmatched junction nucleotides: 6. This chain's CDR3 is CASSQEKGAINTEAFF. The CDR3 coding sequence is TGTGCCAGCAGCCAAGAGAAGGGGGCGATTAACACTGAAGCTTTCTTT.

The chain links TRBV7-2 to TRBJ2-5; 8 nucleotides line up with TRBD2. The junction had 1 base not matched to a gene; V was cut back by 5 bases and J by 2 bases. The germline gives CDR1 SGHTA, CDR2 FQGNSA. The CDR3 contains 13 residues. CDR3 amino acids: CASSPGGQETQYF. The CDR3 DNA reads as TGTGCCAGCAGCCCGGGGGGGCAAGAGACCCAGTACTTC.

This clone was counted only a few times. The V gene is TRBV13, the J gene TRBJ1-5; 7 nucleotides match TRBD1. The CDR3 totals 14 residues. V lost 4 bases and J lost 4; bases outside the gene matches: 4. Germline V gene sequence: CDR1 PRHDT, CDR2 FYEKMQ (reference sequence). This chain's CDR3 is CASSWGQLNQPQHF. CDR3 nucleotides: TGTGCCAGCAGCTGGGGACAGCTTAATCAGCCCCAGCATTTT.